The clone carrying this TCR beta chain has only one observation. In germline, CDR1 is SGHVS, CDR2 FQNEAQ. Trimming shortened V by 0 bases and J by 6 bases, and 14 bases separated the two germline ends. This CDR3 has 16 amino acids. Every bulk PBMC sample received the same 350 ng of DNA. Sequencing used immunoSEQ multiplex PCR; TCRdb keeps in-frame clones, though not all of them. The data show some 11,000 clones, around 87% seen once. The source of the sample is a study of blood T cell dynamics during melanoma immunotherapy. Turning to the study itself: Metastatic melanoma patients received first-line pembrolizumab or nivolumab plus ipilimumab.

The time point is: week 3, after first cycle of checkpoint inhibitor. Samples come from before therapy and from week 3 after the first blockade cycle. Patients with prior systemic cancer treatment, concomitant immunosuppressants, or other active malignancies were excluded. The TCR comes from a human donor with melanoma. This sample comprised blood, obtained from a patient treated with checkpoint blockade. The chain employs TRBV7-8 and TRBJ1-4; D might be TRBD1 (5 bases). The CDR3 spells CASSLAGVGVYEKLFF. The CDR3 nucleotides read TGTGCCAGCAGCTTAGCAGGGGTCGGAGTATATGAAAAACTGTTTTTT.